Below, 30 T cell receptor beta chains from the same sample are listed, as sequenced in a study of T cell clonality in common variable immunodeficiency. The study, taken as a whole, reports: Fewer deletions and N-nucleotide insertions were reportedly seen in common variable immunodeficiency TCR beta sequences.

For these TCRs, the target antigens are not known. Generated by immunoSEQ multiplex PCR, the TCRdb table keeps only in-frame clones and is missing some. The sample presents about 30,000 clones, none singletons. Sequenced input: peripheral blood mononuclear cells. The receptors derive from a human donor with common variable immunodeficiency.

This clone occurred a few times. The read gets to within 3 residues of the CDR3 end, and the germline J gene fills in the rest. The rearrangement links TRBV11-1 to TRBJ2-3; 7 bases align to TRBD1. J gave up 4 bases and V 6 bases, and 10 bases lay outside the gene matches. The V gene's germline CDR1 is SGHAT and CDR2 FQDESV (reference sequence). The CDR3 totals 15 residues. This chain's CDR3 is CASRTRQGVPDTQYF. The sequenced CDR3 bases are TGTGCCAGCAGGACCCGACAGGGTGTACCAGATACG.

Comments on this clone: The read ends 3 residues shy of where the CDR3 ends; the end is completed using the germline J gene. The chain recombines TRBV19 with TRBJ1-2; D is possibly TRBD1 (6 bases). There are 16 residues in the CDR3. Trimming left V 4 bases short and J 0 bases short, with 15 bases between. CDR1 is LNHDA, CDR2 SQIVND, per germline (reference sequence). The CDR3: CASSKTGQPSNYGYTF. The sequenced part of the CDR3 DNA is TGTGCCAGTAGTAAAACAGGACAGCCATCTAACTATGGC.

On this clone: The CDR3 end falls 3 residues outside the read, so it is completed with the germline J gene. The rearrangement uses TRBV11-3 and TRBJ1-1; maybe TRBD1 (5 bases). The CDR3 runs to 14 residues. Trimming removed 5 bases at V and 5 bases at J, with 15 bases between. Germline V gene lookup returns CDR1 SGHNT and CDR2 YENEEA. CDR3 sequence reads: CASSLRGFRTEAFF. CDR3 DNA, as far as it was read: TGTGCCAGCAGCCTAAGGGGTTTTAGGACTGAA.

Of note for this clone: The CDR3 is cut off 3 residues early in the read; its end comes from the germline J gene. This rearrangement joins TRBV18 to TRBJ1-5, with 8 bases fitting TRBD1. This CDR3 is built from 14 residues. Trimming removed 5 bases from V and 6 bases from J; junction bases left unmatched: 6. From germline, CDR1 is KGHSH and CDR2 LQKENI. The sequenced CDR3 bases are TGTGCCAGCTCATGGGGGACAGGAGGTCAGCCC. This encodes CASSWGTGGQP. The complete CDR3 protein is CASSWGTGGQPQHF.

This clone was detected ten times or more. The sequence runs out 3 residues before the end of the CDR3; the remainder is reconstructed from the germline J gene. The J gene is TRBJ1-3, the V gene TRBV18; D uncertain. V was cut by 6 bases and J by 4 bases, with 19 bases left in between. Germline-derived CDR1 and CDR2 are KGHSH and LQKENI. The CDR3 length is 16 residues. The sequenced part of the CDR3 DNA is TGTGCCAGCTCGCCAACTATTCTCACTACGGGAAACACC. Its protein product is CASSPTILTTGNT. The whole CDR3 reads CASSPTILTTGNTIYF. The full variable domain, its missing parts supplied by reference TRBV18 and TRBJ1-3, is NAGVMQNPRHLVRRRGQEARLRCSPMKGHSHVYWYRQLPEEGLKFMVYLQKENIIDESGMPKERFSAEFPKEGPSILRIQQVVRGDSAAYFCASSPTILTTGNTIYFGEGSWLTVV.

On this clone: The read ends 3 residues early relative to the CDR3; the germline J gene fills the gap. This sequence joins TRBV2 and TRBJ2-6, with D perhaps matching TRBD1 (5 bases). The CDR3 length is 16 residues. V was clipped by 3 bases and J by 3 bases, with 12 bases between them. Germline-derived CDR1 and CDR2 are SNHLY and FYNNEI. CDR3 sequence reads: CASSEQGLRGANVLTF. Incomplete CDR3 DNA: TGTGCCAGCAGTGAGCAGGGATTACGTGGGGCCAACGTC.

Remarks on this clone: With the read ending 3 residues before the CDR3 end, the germline J gene is used to fill in that end. The gene calls are TRBV30 and TRBJ1-6; 7 bases map to TRBD1. This CDR3 comprises 15 residues. The trim removed 0 bases at V and 5 bases at J, leaving 4 bases unmatched. Germline V gene sequence: CDR1 GTSNPN, CDR2 SVGIG (reference sequence). The part of the CDR3 DNA that was read is TGTGCCTGGAGTGTACCCGACAGGGATAATTCACCC. As protein: CAWSVPDRDNSP. The full CDR3 sequence reads CAWSVPDRDNSPLHF.

Only a few counts were recorded for this clone. The DNA ends 3 residues before the CDR3 does, and the rest of the CDR3 is filled in from the germline J gene. V gene TRBV2 combines with J gene TRBJ1-6; a possible D gene is TRBD1 (5 bases). This CDR3 contains 15 residues. Germline V gives CDR1 SNHLY, CDR2 FYNNEI. V lost 3 bases and J lost 0, with 6 bases in between. The DNA read from the CDR3 is TGTGCCAGCAGTGAGACAGTCTCCTATAATTCACCC. Its protein is CASSETVSYNSP. The complete CDR3 sequence is CASSETVSYNSPLHF.

About this clone: The read terminates 3 residues ahead of where the CDR3 ends, so the germline J gene completes it. This chain joins TRBV20-1 and TRBJ2-5; perhaps TRBD2 as D (5 bases). The CDR3 runs 15 residues. Looked up from germline, CDR1 is DFQATT and CDR2 is SNEGSKA (reference sequence). CDR3 sequence reads: CSARDQSGLGITQYF. The sequenced CDR3 bases are TGCAGTGCTAGAGATCAGAGCGGTCTGGGGATAACC.

On this clone itself: The CDR3 end is not reached by the read, which stops 3 residues before it; the germline J gene fills it in. The V gene is TRBV18, the J gene TRBJ1-1; D remains ambiguous. Between the trimmed V and J ends, which lost 1 base and 5 bases, there was a span of 8 bases. In germline, CDR1 is KGHSH, CDR2 LQKENI. The CDR3 loop spans 13 amino acids. The sequenced CDR3 bases are TGTGCCAGCTCACCACAAGCGGGGACTGAA. It codes for CASSPQAGTE. The whole CDR3 reads CASSPQAGTEAFF.

On this clone itself: The CDR3 end lies 3 residues beyond the end of the read and is filled in from the germline J gene. V usage is TRBV30 and J usage is TRBJ1-1; D gene uncertain. The CDR3 runs 11 residues. CDR1 is GTSNPN and CDR2 is SVGIG in the germline V gene (reference sequence). The V end lost 3 bases, the J end lost 6 bases, and 8 bases lay between the germline ends. The part of the CDR3 DNA that was read is TGTGCCTGGAGCCCTTCTTCTGAA. It yields the protein CAWSPSSE. The whole CDR3 reads CAWSPSSEAFF.

This clone was seen ten or more times. The read finishes 3 residues shy of the CDR3 end, and the germline J gene is used to complete it. The gene calls are TRBV18 and TRBJ1-5, with a possible D match to TRBD1 (6 bases). Trimming removed 3 bases at V and 4 bases at J, with 10 bases between. The CDR3 length is 14 residues. Germline-derived CDR1 and CDR2 are KGHSH and LQKENI. The CDR3 bases that were read are TGTGCCAGCTCACCGGACAGCCTTAATCAGCCC. It codes for CASSPDSLNQP. The whole CDR3 sequence reads CASSPDSLNQPQHF.

For this clone: The read stops 3 residues short of the end of the CDR3; the missing end is completed from the germline J gene. The genes are TRBV6-2 or TRBV6-3 and TRBJ1-5, with TRBD1 as a possible D gene (6 bases). The CDR3 contains 15 residues. CDR1 and CDR2 from the germline V gene are MNHEY and SVGEGT. Trimming removed 6 bases at V and 5 bases at J, with 17 bases between. The DNA read from the CDR3 is TGTGCCAGCAGCGTATCCCAGGGGAGCTATCAGCCC. The encoded protein is CASSVSQGSYQP. The full-length CDR3 reads as CASSVSQGSYQPQHF.

In regard to this clone: Read coverage stops 3 residues before the CDR3 terminus; the germline J gene supplies the remainder. The chain uses TRBV5-3 and TRBJ1-1; no definite D call. TRBV5-3 is an ORF, with its function uncertain. With 4 bases removed from V and 6 bases from J, the gap between germline ends came to 13 bases. The CDR3 sequence is 13 residues long. The sequenced part of the CDR3 DNA is TGTGCCAGAAGCAGACAAAGGTCTCCTGAA. It specifies CARSRQRSPE. The full CDR3 sequence reads CARSRQRSPEAFF.

Regarding this clone: The missing CDR3 end, 3 residues past where the read stops, is filled in from the germline J gene. The chain uses TRBV19 and TRBJ1-1; TRBD1 aligns across 10 bases. Germline V gene data show CDR1 as LNHDA and CDR2 as SQIVND (reference sequence). The length of the CDR3 is 15 residues. V was clipped by 8 bases and J by 1 base; unmatched bases: 7. The part of the CDR3 DNA that was read is TGTGCCAGTTGGAGGACAGGGGGGGGGAACACTGAA. Amino acid sequence: CASWRTGGGNTE. The complete CDR3 reads CASWRTGGGNTEAFF.

Note on this clone: The missing CDR3 end, 3 residues past where the read stops, is filled in from the germline J gene. The chain employs TRBV5-4 and TRBJ2-1, with D perhaps given as TRBD1 or TRBD2 (7 bases each). The germline V gene has CDR1 SGHNT and CDR2 YYREEE (reference sequence). V was shortened by 1 base and J by 7 bases, with 15 bases between the two germline ends. CDR3 length: 15 residues. CDR3: CASSLYPGGGNEQFF. CDR3 bases read: TGTGCCAGCAGCTTGTATCCAGGGGGAGGGAATGAG.

Turning to this clone: The missing CDR3 end, 3 residues past where the read stops, is filled in from the germline J gene. The V and J genes are TRBV20-1 and TRBJ2-5; TRBD2 agrees at 12 bases. Looked up from germline, CDR1 is DFQATT and CDR2 is SNEGSKA (reference sequence). The CDR3 consists of 19 residues. The trim removed 2 bases at V and 1 base at J, leaving 14 bases unmatched. The CDR3 here is CSARRTSGGYLSRQETQYF. Incomplete CDR3 DNA: TGCAGTGCTAGAAGAACTAGCGGGGGGTACCTTAGCCGCCAAGAGACC.

A few counts support this clone. Read data end 3 residues before the CDR3 end; the end is taken from the germline J gene. The chain employs TRBV20-1 and TRBJ1-1, with D perhaps matching TRBD1 (6 bases). CDR1 is DFQATT and CDR2 is SNEGSKA in the germline V gene (reference sequence). V was clipped by 6 bases and J by 1 base, with 12 bases between them. There are 13 residues in the CDR3. Incomplete CDR3 DNA: TGCAGTGCAGTACAGGGCTGGAACACTGAA. It specifies CSAVQGWNTE. The whole CDR3 region reads CSAVQGWNTEAFF.

This clone occurred a few times. The read terminates 3 residues ahead of where the CDR3 ends, so the germline J gene completes it. The chain combines TRBV18 with TRBJ1-2; the D is unclear. Trimming stripped 4 bases from V and 1 base from J, with 10 bases between. CDR3 size: 14 residues. Germline CDR1 is KGHSH and CDR2 is LQKENI. The covered CDR3 bases are TGTGCCAGCTCACTCTCCGACATTAACTATGGC. Translated: CASSLSDINYG. The complete CDR3 sequence is CASSLSDINYGYTF. Full variable domain (missing parts from reference TRBV18 and TRBJ1-2): NAGVMQNPRHLVRRRGQEARLRCSPMKGHSHVYWYRQLPEEGLKFMVYLQKENIIDESGMPKERFSAEFPKEGPSILRIQQVVRGDSAAYFCASSLSDINYGYTFGSGTRLTVV.

The sample holds a few counts of this clone. The CDR3 end is not reached by the read, which stops 3 residues before it; the germline J gene fills it in. The V call is TRBV19, the J call TRBJ2-1; 14 nucleotides align to TRBD2. With 6 bases clipped from V and 7 bases from J, the junction kept 5 bases outside the gene matches. The CDR3 loop spans 15 amino acids. Germline V gives CDR1 LNHDA, CDR2 SQIVND (reference sequence). The CDR3 is CASRPTSGGGNEQFF. The covered CDR3 bases are TGTGCCAGTAGGCCGACTAGCGGGGGGGGAAATGAG.

This clone showed up many times. The sample contains more than one DNA sequence encoding this CDR3. The CDR3: CSARVRETQYF. CDR3 DNA, as far as it was read: TGCAGTGCTAGAGTTAGAGAGACC. The V and J genes are TRBV20-1 and TRBJ2-5; D unresolved. The read comes to an end 3 residues before the CDR3 does, leaving the germline J gene to fill in the end. There are 11 residues in the CDR3. Germline CDR1 reads DFQATT; CDR2 reads SNEGSKA (reference sequence). The ends were cut back, 1 base at V and 4 bases at J, with 4 bases in the middle.

Regarding this clone: The CDR3 end falls 3 residues outside the read, so it is completed with the germline J gene. V gene TRBV30 combines with J gene TRBJ2-7, with TRBD1 matching 10 bases. This CDR3 is 14 amino acids long. Trimming took 7 bases from V and 4 from J; bases not matched to a gene: 10. The germline CDR1 and CDR2 sequences are GTSNPN and SVGIG (reference sequence). CDR3 bases read: TGTGCCTCCGTGCGACAGGGGGCAGCTTACGAG. Translated: CASVRQGAAYE. The whole CDR3 is CASVRQGAAYEQYF.

This clone was seen more than once but under ten times. The read finishes 3 residues shy of the CDR3 end, and the germline J gene is used to complete it. This chain uses TRBV6-2 or TRBV6-3 with TRBJ2-2, with D possibly matching TRBD2 (7 bases). This CDR3 has 15 amino acids. Germline lookup yields CDR1 MNHEY and CDR2 SVGEGT. Trimming shortened V by 2 bases and J by 3 bases, and 10 bases separated the two germline ends. CDR3 bases read: TGTGCCAGCAGTTACGCGGGGGCCGACACCGGGGAG. Translation: CASSYAGADTGE. Given in full, the CDR3 is CASSYAGADTGELFF.

This clone was seen ten or more times. The CDR3 end lies 3 residues beyond the end of the read and is filled in from the germline J gene. V and J are TRBV6-4 and TRBJ2-7, with 7 positions matching TRBD2. V dropped 9 bases and J dropped 2; count of bases not matched to a gene: 13. This CDR3 has 15 residues. Germline-derived CDR1 and CDR2 are MRHNA and SNTAGT. The DNA read from the CDR3 is TGTGCCAGATCCGAAGGCGGGGGTATAACCTACGAG. Residues: CARSEGGGITYE. The whole CDR3 sequence reads CARSEGGGITYEQYF.

To note about this clone: The read terminates 3 residues ahead of where the CDR3 ends, so the germline J gene completes it. This chain uses TRBV2 with TRBJ1-6, with D perhaps matching TRBD1 (6 bases). V lost 5 bases and J lost 10, with 18 bases in between. CDR3 length: 15 amino acids. The germline V gene encodes CDR1 SNHLY and CDR2 FYNNEI. CDR3 DNA (partial): TGTGCCAGCAGTCCTCTTGACAGGCGAAGGTCACCC. This codes for CASSPLDRRRSP. The whole CDR3 protein reads CASSPLDRRRSPLHF. Complete variable domain (other parts from reference TRBV2 and TRBJ1-6): EPEVTQTPSHQVTQMGQEVILRCVPISNHLYFYWYRQILGQKVEFLVSFYNNEISEKSEIFDDQFSVERPDGSNFTLKIRSTKLEDSAMYFCASSPLDRRRSPLHFGNGTRLTVT.

Concerning this clone itself: With the read ending 3 residues before the CDR3 end, the germline J gene is used to fill in that end. The chain combines TRBV18 with TRBJ2-7; D possibly corresponds to TRBD1 (6 bases). Trimming removed 3 bases from V and 2 bases from J, with 11 bases in between. From germline, CDR1 is KGHSH and CDR2 LQKENI. The CDR3 runs 14 residues. Partial CDR3 DNA: TGTGCCAGCTCACCGAGGACAGAAGCCTACGAG. It yields the protein CASSPRTEAYE. The complete CDR3 reads CASSPRTEAYEQYF.

This clone was recorded a few times. The CDR3 extends 3 residues past the end of the read, so its final part is completed from the germline J gene. The chain links TRBV2 to TRBJ1-5, with D possibly being TRBD1 (5 bases). Trimming cost V 7 bases and J 6 bases, with 13 bases left between them. The germline V gene encodes CDR1 SNHLY and CDR2 FYNNEI. This CDR3 has 13 amino acids. Partial CDR3 DNA: TGTGCCAGCATGTTTCAGAGGGGTCAGCCC. Protein: CASMFQRGQP. The full CDR3 is CASMFQRGQPQHF. Looking up the rest from reference TRBV2 and TRBJ1-5 gives the full variable domain: EPEVTQTPSHQVTQMGQEVILRCVPISNHLYFYWYRQILGQKVEFLVSFYNNEISEKSEIFDDQFSVERPDGSNFTLKIRSTKLEDSAMYFCASMFQRGQPQHFGDGTRLSIL.

Note on this clone: The missing CDR3 end, 3 residues past where the read stops, is filled in from the germline J gene. The genes are TRBV18 and TRBJ2-1; 9 bases are a match to TRBD1. Germline trimming cut 6 bases from V and 7 bases from J; bases unmatched to any gene: 10. Germline CDR1 KGHSH, CDR2 LQKENI. This CDR3 has 15 residues. The part of the CDR3 DNA that was read is TGTGCCAGCTCCCTCGGACAGGGGTTTAGGAATGAG. The encoded protein is CASSLGQGFRNE. From start to end, the CDR3 is CASSLGQGFRNEQFF.

The CDR3 sequence: CASSLRGAYTGELFF. The DNA read from the CDR3 is TGTGCCAGCAGCTTACGGGGGGCCTACACCGGGGAG. The chain carries TRBV7-9 and TRBJ2-2; perhaps TRBD2 as D (7 bases). The read ends 3 residues shy of where the CDR3 ends; the end is completed using the germline J gene. The V gene's germline CDR1 is SEHNR and CDR2 FQNEAQ (reference sequence). This CDR3 has 15 amino acids. Trimming removed 2 bases at V and 3 bases at J, with 10 bases between.

In this sample, this clone turned up a few times. The CDR3 is cut off 3 residues early in the read; its end comes from the germline J gene. The chain links TRBV7-2 to TRBJ2-7; 10 bases fit TRBD2. V shed 3 bases and J 3 bases; nucleotides not matched to a gene: 2. The germline CDR1 and CDR2 sequences are SGHTA and FQGNSA. This CDR3 has 14 amino acids. The CDR3 loop reads CASSFSGGFYEQYF. CDR3 DNA, as far as it was read: TGTGCCAGCAGCTTTAGCGGGGGGTTCTACGAG.